This TCR beta chain was sequenced for a study of cytomegalovirus exposure and HLA in healthy donors. Primers included in the PCR were 60 Vbeta and 13 Jbeta primers. Profiled with immunoSEQ multiplex PCR; TCRdb holds only in-frame clones, not every one. Among under 200,000 clones listed, about 80% were seen once. The receptor comes from a middle-aged man in good health and CMV-seropositive. The sequenced sample was PBMCs.

CDR3 DNA sequence: TGTGCTGAGGACGGGGGGGAATTCCACAATGAGCAGTTCTTC. As protein: CAEDGGEFHNEQFF. The chain uses TRBV19 and TRBJ2-1; 8 nucleotides agree with TRBD2. Germline V CDR1 and CDR2: LNHDA, SQIVND (reference sequence). This CDR3 region has 14 residues.